The rows below give T cell receptor beta chains drawn from one sample of a study of follicular helper T cells after annual influenza vaccination. Only in-frame clones appear in the TCRdb table, and some are missing; sequencing was by immunoSEQ multiplex PCR. This table has roughly 7,000 clones, over 70% appearing once. The sequenced sample was CXCR5+ CD38- circulating T follicular helper cells from blood, obtained 7 days after influenza vaccination. These receptors came from an adult who received the influenza vaccine. CDR3s include the opening cysteine and the closing phenylalanine or tryptophan. Fields, in order: J gene, V gene, clone size, D gene, CDR3 length, CDR3 protein, CDR3 DNA. D genes are given only for firm matches. A clone size is listed for some rows: how often the clone was seen (once, few, many), or a class if it is expanded.

J: TRBJ1-1
V: TRBV28
size: NA
D: NA
length: 15
CDR3: CASTRPGGMNTEAFF
DNA: TGTGCCAGCACCAGGCCTGGGGGAATGAACACTGAAGCTTTCTTT

J: TRBJ1-5
V: TRBV19
size: NA
D: NA
length: 15
CDR3: CASSSPGHIYQPQHF
DNA: TGTGCCAGTAGTTCCCCGGGACATATATATCAGCCCCAGCATTTT

J: TRBJ2-7
V: TRBV7-8
size: NA
D: NA
length: 18
CDR3: CASSLVARRGFGSYEQYF
DNA: TGTGCCAGCAGCTTAGTAGCCAGGCGCGGCTTCGGCTCCTACGAGCAGTACTTC

J: TRBJ2-3
V: TRBV9
size: once
D: NA
length: 16
CDR3: CASRWGQPAPVDTQYF
DNA: TGTGCCAGCAGATGGGGCCAGCCGGCCCCCGTAGATACGCAGTATTTT

J: TRBJ1-5
V: TRBV2
size: NA
D: NA
length: 13
CDR3: CASSVGGGQPQHF
DNA: TGTGCCAGCAGTGTAGGGGGGGGACAGCCCCAGCATTTT

J: TRBJ1-2
V: TRBV10-3
size: NA
D: NA
length: 12
CDR3: CAISDQGGGYTF
DNA: TGTGCCATCAGTGATCAGGGAGGCGGCTACACCTTC

J: TRBJ1-1
V: TRBV29-1
size: NA
D: NA
length: 15
CDR3: CSVTGSRSLNTEAFF
DNA: TGCAGCGTCACAGGTTCCCGGTCCCTGAACACTGAAGCTTTCTTT

J: TRBJ2-7
V: TRBV29-1
size: NA
D: NA
length: 10
CDR3: CSTPVYEQYF
DNA: TGCAGCACGCCCGTTTACGAGCAGTACTTC

J: TRBJ2-1
V: TRBV11-2
size: once
D: NA
length: 13
CDR3: CASSLFNGNEQFF
DNA: TGTGCCAGCAGCTTATTTAACGGCAATGAGCAGTTCTTC

J: TRBJ2-1
V: TRBV7-9
size: NA
D: NA
length: 12
CDR3: CASSPRWDEQFF
DNA: TGTGCCAGCAGCCCACGGTGGGATGAGCAGTTCTTC

J: TRBJ2-1
V: TRBV11-3
size: NA
D: TRBD2
length: 17
CDR3: CASSLGQGLAGDGEQFF
DNA: TGTGCCAGCAGCTTAGGGCAGGGACTAGCGGGAGACGGTGAGCAGTTCTTC

J: TRBJ2-5
V: TRBV4-2
size: NA
D: NA
length: 13
CDR3: CASSQEGGETQYF
DNA: TGTGCCAGCAGCCAAGAAGGGGGAGAGACCCAGTACTTC

J: TRBJ2-5
V: TRBV6-6
size: NA
D: NA
length: 11
CDR3: CAAGPGETQYF
DNA: TGTGCGGCGGGGCCGGGGGAGACCCAGTACTTC

J: TRBJ2-4
V: TRBV21-1
size: NA
D: NA
length: 13
CDR3: CASSTVKARAQYF
DNA: TGTGCCAGCAGCACGGTGAAAGCCCGAGCTCAGTACTTC

J: TRBJ1-2
V: TRBV7-9
size: NA
D: NA
length: 13
CDR3: CASSFASGYGYTF
DNA: TGTGCCAGCAGCTTTGCTTCTGGCTATGGCTACACCTTC

J: TRBJ1-2
V: TRBV5-4
size: few
D: NA
length: 12
CDR3: CASSLNDYGYTF
DNA: TGTGCCAGCAGCTTGAACGACTATGGCTACACCTTC

J: TRBJ1-2
V: TRBV11-2
size: NA
D: NA
length: 17
CDR3: CASSNQGQRNLAHGYTF
DNA: TGTGCCAGCAGCAATCAGGGACAAAGAAATTTAGCTCATGGCTACACCTTC

J: TRBJ2-2
V: TRBV18
size: once
D: NA
length: 13
CDR3: CASHISLTGELFF
DNA: TGTGCCAGCCACATCTCGTTGACCGGGGAGCTGTTTTTT

J: TRBJ2-1
V: TRBV5-1
size: NA
D: NA
length: 16
CDR3: CASSRSLSSSYNEQFF
DNA: TGCGCCAGCAGCCGGTCCCTCTCTAGCTCCTACAATGAGCAGTTCTTC

J: TRBJ2-7
V: TRBV7-8
size: few
D: TRBD2
length: 16
CDR3: CASSLTRTSGFDEQYF
DNA: TGTGCCAGCAGCTTAACCCGGACTAGCGGGTTCGACGAGCAGTACTTC

J: TRBJ1-1
V: TRBV18
size: NA
D: NA
length: 14
CDR3: CASSPSGKNTEAFF
DNA: TGTGCCAGCTCACCGTCTGGGAAGAACACTGAAGCTTTCTTT

J: TRBJ1-5
V: TRBV19
size: few
D: NA
length: 16
CDR3: CASSLRHVGGHQPQHF
DNA: TGTGCCAGTAGTCTCCGACACGTAGGGGGGCATCAGCCCCAGCATTTT

J: TRBJ1-1
V: TRBV7-2
size: NA
D: TRBD1
length: 15
CDR3: CASSPGTGVNTEAFF
DNA: TGTGCCAGCAGTCCCGGGACAGGAGTGAACACTGAAGCTTTCTTT

J: TRBJ2-5
V: TRBV7-9
size: NA
D: NA
length: 12
CDR3: CASSLVQETQYF
DNA: TGTGCCAGCAGCTTAGTACAAGAGACCCAGTACTTC

J: TRBJ1-5
V: TRBV6-1
size: NA
D: NA
length: 12
CDR3: CASNRVGQPQHF
DNA: TGTGCCAGCAATAGGGTGGGTCAGCCCCAGCATTTT

J: TRBJ2-1
V: TRBV5-1
size: NA
D: NA
length: 16
CDR3: CASSLVPSGSYNEQFF
DNA: TGCGCCAGCAGCTTGGTACCGAGCGGAAGCTACAATGAGCAGTTCTTC

J: TRBJ1-5
V: TRBV6-1
size: NA
D: NA
length: 15
CDR3: CASSHERNHNQPQHF
DNA: TGTGCCAGCAGTCACGAAAGAAATCACAATCAGCCCCAGCATTTT

J: TRBJ2-3
V: TRBV5-1
size: NA
D: TRBD2
length: 15
CDR3: CASSLSGRAADTQYF
DNA: TGCGCCAGCAGCTTGAGCGGGAGGGCCGCAGATACGCAGTATTTT

J: TRBJ2-1
V: TRBV9
size: NA
D: NA
length: 12
CDR3: CASSVVPGPQFF
DNA: TGTGCCAGCAGCGTAGTGCCCGGGCCGCAGTTCTTC

J: TRBJ1-2
V: TRBV29-1
size: NA
D: NA
length: 10
CDR3: CTSPNYGYTF
DNA: TGCACCTCCCCTAACTATGGCTACACCTTC

J: TRBJ2-6
V: TRBV7-8
size: NA
D: NA
length: 17
CDR3: CASSLVGQSSGANVLTF
DNA: TGTGCCAGCAGCTTAGTGGGGCAGAGCTCTGGGGCCAACGTCCTGACTTTC

J: TRBJ1-1
V: TRBV7-9
size: NA
D: NA
length: 14
CDR3: CASSLLSGKAEAFF
DNA: TGTGCCAGCAGCTTATTGTCAGGGAAGGCTGAAGCTTTCTTT

J: TRBJ2-2
V: TRBV7-9
size: NA
D: NA
length: 15
CDR3: CASSAPGAGTGELFF
DNA: TGTGCCAGCAGCGCCCCGGGGGCTGGTACCGGGGAGCTGTTTTTT

J: TRBJ1-1
V: TRBV15
size: NA
D: NA
length: 13
CDR3: CATQRYKNTEAFF
DNA: TGTGCCACCCAACGATACAAGAACACTGAAGCTTTCTTT

J: TRBJ1-1
V: TRBV28
size: NA
D: NA
length: 12
CDR3: CASSLGILEAFF
DNA: TGTGCCAGCAGTTTAGGGATCCTTGAAGCTTTCTTT

J: TRBJ2-7
V: TRBV27
size: NA
D: NA
length: 15
CDR3: CASSLKGLGTYEQYF
DNA: TGTGCCAGCAGTTTAAAGGGACTGGGTACCTACGAGCAGTACTTC

J: TRBJ1-2
V: TRBV10-2
size: NA
D: NA
length: 13
CDR3: CASSESQGYGYTF
DNA: TGCGCCAGCAGTGAGTCCCAGGGTTATGGCTACACCTTC

J: TRBJ1-3
V: TRBV28
size: NA
D: NA
length: 17
CDR3: CASSRSGQLLSGNTIYF
DNA: TGTGCCAGCAGCCGATCTGGACAGCTCCTCTCTGGAAACACCATATATTTT

J: TRBJ1-1
V: TRBV7-2
size: NA
D: NA
length: 14
CDR3: CASSQRAGLAGAFF
DNA: TGTGCCAGCAGCCAAAGGGCCGGGTTGGCGGGAGCTTTCTTT

J: TRBJ2-3
V: TRBV13
size: NA
D: TRBD1
length: 14
CDR3: CATRQGARTDTQYF
DNA: TGTGCCACACGACAGGGGGCGCGGACAGATACGCAGTATTTT

J: TRBJ1-4
V: TRBV18
size: NA
D: NA
length: 13
CDR3: CASSPSRDEKLFF
DNA: TGTGCCAGCTCACCATCCAGGGATGAAAAACTGTTTTTT

J: TRBJ1-2
V: TRBV28
size: NA
D: TRBD1
length: 12
CDR3: CASSGQNYGYTF
DNA: TGTGCCAGCTCGGGACAGAACTATGGCTACACCTTC

J: TRBJ2-7
V: TRBV28
size: NA
D: NA
length: 14
CDR3: CASTSGRASYEQYF
DNA: TGTGCCAGCACGTCGGGGCGGGCCTCCTACGAGCAGTACTTC

J: TRBJ2-3
V: TRBV5-5
size: NA
D: NA
length: 14
CDR3: CASSVDTSTDTQYF
DNA: TGTGCCAGCTCTGTGGACACCTCCACAGATACGCAGTATTTT

J: TRBJ1-2
V: TRBV4-1
size: NA
D: NA
length: 14
CDR3: CASSSGGFSYGYTF
DNA: TGCGCCAGCAGCAGCGGGGGTTTTAGCTATGGCTACACCTTC

J: TRBJ2-7
V: TRBV6-1
size: NA
D: TRBD2
length: 13
CDR3: CAIGLAGSYEQYF
DNA: TGTGCCATCGGACTAGCGGGTTCCTACGAGCAGTACTTC

J: TRBJ2-7
V: TRBV28
size: once
D: TRBD2
length: 15
CDR3: CASRRGGEGSYEQYF
DNA: TGTGCCAGCAGACGTGGGGGGGAGGGATCCTACGAGCAGTACTTC

J: TRBJ2-2
V: TRBV19
size: once
D: TRBD1
length: 16
CDR3: CASRDPGTGNTGELFF
DNA: TGTGCCAGTAGGGACCCCGGGACAGGGAACACCGGGGAGCTGTTTTTT

J: TRBJ1-2
V: TRBV29-1
size: NA
D: NA
length: 15
CDR3: CSVERGMGGNYGYTF
DNA: TGCAGCGTTGAGCGGGGGATGGGGGGGAACTATGGCTACACCTTC

J: TRBJ2-5
V: TRBV7-9
size: NA
D: NA
length: 13
CDR3: CASTISGQETQYF
DNA: TGTGCCAGCACCATCTCGGGGCAAGAGACCCAGTACTTC

J: TRBJ2-1
V: TRBV10-1
size: NA
D: TRBD2
length: 14
CDR3: CASEAGGRSGEQFF
DNA: TGCGCCAGCGAGGCGGGAGGGAGATCGGGTGAGCAGTTCTTC

J: TRBJ2-5
V: TRBV7-2
size: NA
D: NA
length: 15
CDR3: CASSLGTQPGRAQYF
DNA: TGTGCCAGCAGCTTGGGAACCCAACCAGGAAGGGCCCAGTACTTC

J: TRBJ2-1
V: TRBV6-6
size: NA
D: NA
length: 15
CDR3: CASSPSRGSYNEQFF
DNA: TGTGCCAGCAGTCCCTCCCGGGGGTCCTACAATGAGCAGTTCTTC

J: TRBJ1-1
V: TRBV29-1
size: NA
D: NA
length: 13
CDR3: CSVVSPMNTEAFF
DNA: TGCAGCGTTGTCAGCCCCATGAACACTGAAGCTTTCTTT

J: TRBJ1-1
V: TRBV30
size: NA
D: NA
length: 13
CDR3: CAWSVSVSTEAFF
DNA: TGTGCCTGGAGTGTATCGGTTAGCACTGAAGCTTTCTTT